Listed below are T cell receptor beta chains from one sample, sequenced in a study of shared clonotypes between healthy human individuals. This table comes from immunoSEQ multiplex PCR, and its TCRdb copy is limited to in-frame clones, with some not included. The sample lists 450,000 to 550,000 clones, approximately 79% occurring once. The sample was PBMCs. These receptors were obtained from a woman in her thirties or forties in good health. Some clones in this sample may be carry-over from other donors' samples. Both conserved end residues are part of each CDR3. The order of the fields is clone size, CDR3 length, V gene, J gene, D gene, CDR3 protein, CDR3 DNA. D genes are given only for firm matches. Rows give clone size only sometimes, using once, few, many, or a class for an expanded clone.

>-|15|TRBV4-1|TRBJ2-2|-
CASSQGQVNTGELFF
TGCGCCAGCAGCCAAGGACAAGTCAACACCGGGGAGCTGTTTTTT
>once|17|TRBV4-2|TRBJ2-7|TRBD1
CASSRGGAGSFSYEQYF
TGTGCCAGCAGCCGAGGGGGCGCAGGGAGTTTTTCCTACGAGCAGTACTTC
>many|13|TRBV2|TRBJ1-4|-
CATQTSTNEKLFF
TGTGCCACCCAGACAAGTACTAATGAAAAACTGTTTTTT
>-|14|TRBV5-6|TRBJ1-2|-
CASSLFPAPDGYTF
TGTGCCAGCAGCTTGTTCCCGGCCCCGGATGGCTACACCTTC
>-|16|TRBV7-3|TRBJ2-1|TRBD2
CASSILAGAAYNEQFF
TGTGCCAGCAGCATTCTAGCGGGAGCCGCCTACAATGAGCAGTTCTTC
>few|12|TRBV28|TRBJ2-1|-
CASRQLPNEQFF
TGTGCCAGCCGACAGCTACCCAATGAGCAGTTCTTC
>-|16|TRBV11-1|TRBJ2-6|-
CASSPGGRSGANVLTF
TGTGCCAGCAGCCCAGGAGGTCGCTCTGGGGCCAACGTCCTGACTTTC
>once|13|TRBV7-8|TRBJ2-7|-
CASSSPQAYEQYF
TGTGCCAGCAGCTCACCTCAGGCCTACGAGCAGTACTTC
>-|17|TRBV28|TRBJ1-2|-
CASSFSTGEPINYGYTF
TGTGCCAGCAGTTTCAGTACAGGCGAGCCGATTAACTATGGCTACACCTTC
>-|14|TRBV5-1|TRBJ1-1|-
CASTVGGDLPEAFF
TGCGCCAGCACCGTAGGGGGGGACTTGCCTGAAGCTTTCTTT
>-|14|TRBV10-2|TRBJ1-5|-
CASSEDRSFQPQHF
TGCGCCAGCAGTGAGGACAGGTCATTTCAGCCCCAGCATTTT
>-|14|TRBV28|TRBJ2-7|TRBD2
CASRKGLAGGEQYF
TGTGCCAGCAGAAAGGGACTAGCGGGAGGGGAGCAGTACTTC
>-|15|TRBV11-2|TRBJ2-1|-
CASSLQGWAYNEQFF
TGTGCCAGCAGCCTCCAGGGGTGGGCCTACAATGAGCAGTTCTTC
>-|15|TRBV5-4|TRBJ2-2|-
CASSFGVSNTGELFF
TGTGCCAGCAGCTTCGGGGTATCGAACACCGGGGAGCTGTTTTTT
>once|12|TRBV7-9|TRBJ1-4|-
CASSPYSEKLFF
TGTGCCAGCAGCCCATATAGTGAAAAACTGTTTTTT
>-|14|TRBV2|TRBJ1-1|-
CASSGGRGHTEAFF
TGTGCCAGCAGTGGGGGCCGGGGACACACTGAAGCTTTCTTT
>-|13|TRBV28|TRBJ2-7|-
CASNPGHTYEQYF
TGTGCCAGCAACCCCGGACACACCTACGAGCAGTACTTC
>-|13|TRBV30|TRBJ2-1|-
CAWSPRTYNEQFF
TGTGCCTGGAGCCCCCGGACCTACAATGAGCAGTTCTTC
>-|16|TRBV10-3|TRBJ2-1|TRBD2
CATGTSGPSTINEQFF
TGTGCCACCGGGACTAGCGGACCCTCTACAATAAATGAGCAGTTCTTC
>few|13|TRBV7-2|TRBJ1-2|TRBD1
CASSSGQFYGYTF
TGTGCCAGCAGCTCGGGACAGTTCTATGGCTACACCTTC
>few|13|TRBV5-1|TRBJ2-4|-
CASSLAPKNIQYF
TGCGCCAGCAGCTTGGCACCCAAAAACATTCAGTACTTC
>-|16|TRBV19|TRBJ2-3|-
CASSQGGTPSTDTQYF
TGTGCCAGTAGCCAGGGCGGGACCCCAAGCACAGATACGCAGTATTTT
>-|14|TRBV7-2|TRBJ1-3|TRBD1
CASSRTGWGNTIYF
TGTGCCAGCAGCCGGACAGGGTGGGGAAACACCATATATTTT
>-|15|TRBV2|TRBJ2-1|-
CASSLDSPPMNEQFF
TGTGCCAGCAGTTTGGACAGCCCGCCTATGAATGAGCAGTTCTTC
>-|15|TRBV5-6|TRBJ2-5|-
CASSSLLGAQETQYF
TGTGCCAGCAGCTCCTTACTGGGGGCCCAAGAGACCCAGTACTTC
>-|17|TRBV7-2|TRBJ2-1|TRBD2
CASSLSLAGSSYNEQFF
TGTGCCAGCAGCTTAAGCCTAGCGGGGTCCTCCTACAATGAGCAGTTCTTC
>-|17|TRBV19|TRBJ2-1|TRBD2
CASSPRGGRAFGGEQFF
TGTGCCAGTAGTCCGAGGGGCGGGAGGGCCTTCGGGGGTGAGCAGTTCTTC
>-|14|TRBV11-3|TRBJ2-7|-
CASSTGPQSDEQYF
TGTGCCAGCAGCACGGGACCCCAGAGCGACGAGCAGTACTTC
>many|13|TRBV7-8|TRBJ2-3|TRBD1
CASSLSRGDTQYF
TGTGCCAGCAGCTTATCCAGGGGGGATACGCAGTATTTT
>-|15|TRBV25-1|TRBJ2-2|TRBD1
CASEPGQRNTGELFF
TGTGCCAGCGAACCGGGACAGCGGAACACCGGGGAGCTGTTTTTT
>-|13|TRBV25-1|TRBJ2-7|TRBD2
CASSPRGGYEQYF
TGTGCCAGCAGTCCCCGGGGGGGGTACGAGCAGTACTTC
>-|14|TRBV11-1|TRBJ2-3|-
CASSFRQDTDTQYF
TGTGCCAGCAGCTTTAGGCAGGACACAGATACGCAGTATTTT
>few|11|TRBV30|TRBJ1-1|-
CAWRTGTEAFF
TGTGCCTGGAGGACAGGCACTGAAGCTTTCTTT
>-|8|TRBV25-1|TRBJ2-5|-
CASKDGYF
TGTGCCAGCAAAGACGGATACTTC
>-|15|TRBV6-1|TRBJ2-2|-
CASSQGGGYTGELFF
TGTGCCAGCAGCCAAGGTGGAGGCTATACCGGGGAGCTGTTTTTT
>-|13|TRBV7-2|TRBJ1-4|-
CASSLGIDEKLFF
TGTGCCAGCAGCTTAGGGATAGATGAAAAACTGTTTTTT
>once|15|TRBV9|TRBJ2-3|-
CASSVGMGSGYTQYF
TGTGCCAGCAGCGTAGGAATGGGTAGCGGTTATACGCAGTATTTT
>-|15|TRBV2|TRBJ1-4|TRBD1
CASSQAGGGGEKLFF
TGTGCCAGCAGTCAAGCAGGGGGCGGGGGTGAAAAACTGTTTTTT
>-|14|TRBV5-1|TRBJ2-7|TRBD1
CASSLGQGDYEQYF
TGCGCCAGCAGCTTGGGACAGGGAGACTACGAGCAGTACTTC
>-|13|TRBV6-5|TRBJ2-7|-
CASRTRSSYEQYF
TGTGCCAGCAGGACCAGGAGCTCCTACGAGCAGTACTTC